Sequencing of this T cell receptor (beta chain) was carried out in a study of blood T cells in healthy people across ages. Study-level background: Capturing about one barcoded beta molecule per two T cells was achieved by template switching.

A sample-barcoded 5' primer and a J-beta primer mix were used in a second PCR of about 7 to 12 cycles. TCRdb reprocessed the 5' RACE reads with MiXCR, giving one entry per CDR3 protein. This sample has some 1.5 million distinct CDR3 sequences, with about 30% found just once. To note about this clonotype: What it binds is unknown.

Study outcomes and limitations: Compared with aged donors, long-lived donors showed fewer expanded clones, suggesting selection.

This sequence was found in a woman aged 25 to 39 in good health. Material: blood.

CDR3 bases: TGTGCCAGCATCCCAGACCGGATAACAAGTGAGCAGTTCTTC. This translates into CASIPDRITSEQFF. The chain combines TRBV28 with TRBJ2-1, with D unclear. Trimming took 7 bases from V and 9 from J, leaving 19 bases between them. Germline-derived CDR1 and CDR2 are MDHEN and SYDVKM. The CDR3 sequence is 14 residues long. The entire variable domain, with the rest obtained from reference TRBV28 and TRBJ2-1, is as follows: DVKVTQSSRYLVKRTGEKVFLECVQDMDHENMFWYRQDPGLGLRLIYFSYDVKMKEKGDIPEGYSVSREKKERFSLILESASTNQTSMYLCASIPDRITSEQFFGPGTRLTVL.